The 24 T cell receptor beta chains given below trace back to one sample, sequenced in a study of cytomegalovirus exposure and HLA in healthy donors (dated by TCRdb to about 2017). The library was obtained by the immunoSEQ multiplex PCR assay. For the multiplex PCR, a mixture combining 60 forward primers for TCR Vbeta segments and 13 reverse primers for TCR Jbeta segments was used. TCRdb mirrors the immuneACCESS table, restricted to in-frame sequences. Some clones are absent from its copies; in checked studies, under half trace to an unresolved V gene, and the reason for the others is unknown. Present in this sample are roughly 190,000 clones, around 86% of which were seen just once. Of the sample, approximately 1.5% is held by the ten largest clones. Material for sequencing was PBMCs. The receptors here all came from a woman aged 18-35 years in good health and CMV-seronegative.

V gene TRBV4-2 combines with J gene TRBJ2-5; 15 bases map to TRBD2. The CDR3 contains 16 residues. V lost 0 bases to trimming and J lost 5 bases; unmatched junction nucleotides: 1. CDR1 LGHNA and CDR2 YNFKEQ come from the germline V gene. The CDR3 nucleotides read TGTGCCAGCAGCCAAGATGGACTAGCGGGAGGGGAGACCCAGTACTTC. Encoded protein: CASSQDGLAGGETQYF.

The rearrangement uses TRBV7-2 and TRBJ2-5; 15 nucleotides align to TRBD2. Trimming took 6 bases from V and 4 from J; bases not matched to a gene: 12. Germline V gene sequence: CDR1 SGHTA, CDR2 FQGNSA. The CDR3 covers 18 residues. The DNA for the CDR3 is TGTGCCAGCAGACTACTCGGGACTAGCGGGAGGAAGGGAGAGACCCAGTACTTC. It encodes CASRLLGTSGRKGETQYF.

The rearrangement links TRBV7-2 to TRBJ2-1; D uncertain. Trimming pared 0 bases from V and 0 bases from J, leaving 9 bases between. This CDR3 is 16 amino acids long. Per the germline V gene, CDR1 is SGHTA and CDR2 is FQGNSA. CDR3 sequence: CASSLAEWSSYNEQFF. The CDR3 coding sequence is TGTGCCAGCAGCTTAGCGGAGTGGAGCTCCTACAATGAGCAGTTCTTC.

The rearrangement uses TRBV7-8 and TRBJ1-1, with 9 nucleotides matching TRBD1. Germline assignment: CDR1 SGHVS and CDR2 FQNEAQ. The J segment lost 6 bases and the V segment lost 4 bases, leaving 6 bases of the junction unmatched. The CDR3 contains 14 residues. CDR3 sequence: CASSSGQGRAEAFF. Here the CDR3 DNA reads TGTGCCAGCAGCTCCGGACAGGGGAGGGCTGAAGCTTTCTTT.

J is TRBJ2-1 and V is TRBV5-4; 7 bases map to TRBD1. In germline, CDR1 is SGHNT, CDR2 YYREEE (reference sequence). Trimming took 7 bases from V and 1 from J; bases not matched to a gene: 2. This CDR3 contains 13 residues. The CDR3 reads CASGTVSYNEQFF. As DNA, the CDR3 is TGTGCCAGCGGGACAGTTTCCTACAATGAGCAGTTCTTC.

The CDR3 spells CAWSVDSYGYTF. CDR3 DNA: TGTGCCTGGAGTGTAGACAGCTATGGCTACACCTTC. This chain uses TRBV30 with TRBJ1-2; weak D call: TRBD1 (5 bases). Germline loops: CDR1 GTSNPN, CDR2 SVGIG (reference sequence). This CDR3 is 12 amino acids long. Trimming took 0 bases from V and 4 from J, leaving 6 bases between them.

V is TRBV28 and J is TRBJ1-5, with TRBD1 matching over 8 bases. The CDR3 has 13 amino acids. Germline values: CDR1 MDHEN, CDR2 SYDVKM. The V gene end was trimmed by 6 bases and the J gene end by 6 bases; junction bases not matched to a gene: 4. CDR3 coding DNA: TGTGCCAGCAGGCAGGGGGCAGGTCAGCCCCAGCATTTT. Residues: CASRQGAGQPQHF.

This chain links TRBV18 with TRBJ1-5; no firm D call. This CDR3 is 17 amino acids long. Trimming shortened V by 1 base and J by 2 bases, and 15 bases separated the two germline ends. Germline CDR1 reads KGHSH; CDR2 reads LQKENI. The CDR3 nucleotides read TGTGCCAGCTCACCACGACCATCTGGCGGGGGCAATCAGCCCCAGCATTTT. It specifies CASSPRPSGGGNQPQHF.

This chain links TRBV4-3 with TRBJ2-3, with 8 positions matching TRBD2. There are 16 residues in the CDR3. Germline trimming cut 6 bases from V and 0 bases from J; bases unmatched to any gene: 8. From germline, CDR1 is LGHNA and CDR2 YSLEER. The CDR3 coding sequence is TGCGCCAGCAGTTATCGAGCGGGAGCTAGCACAGATACGCAGTATTTT. As protein: CASSYRAGASTDTQYF.

This clone showed up just a few times. The genes are TRBV4-1 and TRBJ2-5; a weak D match, TRBD2 (7 bases). Germline assignment: CDR1 MGHRA and CDR2 YSYEKL. V was trimmed by 4 bases and J by 5 bases, leaving 17 bases between them. The CDR3 covers 15 residues. The CDR3 nucleotides are TGCGCCAGCAGCCGCTCTCCGGGGGGCGCCGAGACCCAGTACTTC. The encoded protein is CASSRSPGGAETQYF.

The CDR3 DNA follows: TGTGCCAGCAGCCGAGGGATCGGAGAGACCCAGTACTTC. Protein: CASSRGIGETQYF. The genes are TRBV14 and TRBJ2-5, with a tentative D call TRBD2 (5 bases). V shed 4 bases and J shed 4 bases, with 10 bases lying between them. Germline CDR1 and CDR2: SGHDN and FVKESK. CDR3 length: 13 residues.

V gene TRBV11-3 combines with J gene TRBJ1-3, with 8 bases aligning to TRBD1. This CDR3 is 16 amino acids long. Germline V lookup: CDR1 SGHNT, CDR2 YENEEA. V was clipped by 4 bases and J by 0 bases; unmatched bases: 5. CDR3 loop: CASSSRGLDSGNTIYF. DNA of the CDR3: TGTGCCAGCAGCTCCAGGGGGCTAGACTCTGGAAACACCATATATTTT.

This clone was seen once. A read error may account for a junction end that differs from germline. The rearrangement links TRBV27 to TRBJ1-1; 7 bases are shared with TRBD1. Germline V CDR1 and CDR2: MNHEY, SMNVEV (reference sequence). The CDR3 has 14 residues. The CDR3 reads CASSLSPRGTEAFF. The DNA of the CDR3 is TGTGCCAGCAGTCTATCCCCCAGGGGGACTGAAGCTTTCTTT.

The chain recombines TRBV29-1 with TRBJ1-3; a weak D match, TRBD1 (5 bases). Germline CDR1 SQVTM, CDR2 ANQGSEA. The CDR3 spans 13 residues. The V end lost 7 bases, the J end lost 3 bases, and 13 bases lay between the germline ends. CDR3 sequence (DNA): TGCAGCGCCCTGGGGCACCTTGGAAACACCATATATTTT. This sequence encodes CSALGHLGNTIYF.

The chain links TRBV5-1 to TRBJ2-5; 8 bases match TRBD1. The tail of the sequence fits TRBJ2-7 better, so the J call may be wrong. CDR1 is SGHRS and CDR2 is YFSETQ in the germline V gene. The CDR3 runs to 15 residues. The CDR3: CASSSEGTGGYEQYF. The CDR3 DNA reads TGCGCCAGCAGCTCCGAGGGGACAGGAGGCTACGAGCAGTACTTC.

This rearrangement joins TRBV25-1 to TRBJ2-2, with a weak D call TRBD1 (8 bases). V dropped 7 bases and J dropped 5 bases, with 14 bases sitting between them. CDR3 length: 14 residues. Germline CDR1 reads MGHDK; CDR2 reads SYGVNS. CDR3 protein: CASNNRGGTGELFF. The CDR3 coding sequence is TGTGCCAGCAATAACAGGGGGGGGACCGGGGAGCTGTTTTTT.

J is TRBJ1-6 and V is TRBV9; D is ambiguous. This CDR3 contains 14 residues. Trimming cost V 4 bases and J 8 bases, with 13 bases left between them. The germline V gene has CDR1 SGDLS and CDR2 YYNGEE. The CDR3 region has the DNA TGTGCCAGCAGCCGGTCCCCCCCCGATTCACCCCTCCACTTT. Encoded protein: CASSRSPPDSPLHF.

As to this clone: This specimen includes other DNA sequences encoding the same CDR3. The chain joins TRBV30 to TRBJ1-6; 7 nucleotides align to TRBD1. Germline lookup yields CDR1 GTSNPN and CDR2 SVGIG (reference sequence). The CDR3 length is 14 residues. Unmatched junction bases numbered 4, after V lost 2 bases and J lost 6 bases. The CDR3 region is CAWSLGQPNSPLHF. In nucleotides, the CDR3 is TGTGCCTGGAGTCTGGGACAGCCTAATTCACCCCTCCACTTT. The full variable domain, rest sourced from reference TRBV30 and TRBJ1-6, is SQTIHQWPATLVQPVGSPLSLECTVEGTSNPNLYWYRQAAGRGLQLLFYSVGIGQISSEVPQNLSASRPQDRQFILSSKKLLLSDSGFYLCAWSLGQPNSPLHFGNGTRLTVT.

This clone was recorded only once. The chain employs TRBV11-2 and TRBJ1-3, with a tentative D call TRBD1 (6 bases). V dropped 5 bases and J dropped 11 bases, with 16 bases sitting between them. Germline lookup yields CDR1 SGHAT and CDR2 FQNNGV. The CDR3 loop spans 13 amino acids. The CDR3 loop is CASSGDTENAIYF. In DNA, the CDR3 is TGTGCCAGCAGCGGGGACACCGAGAACGCCATATATTTT.

This chain joins TRBV6-5 and TRBJ1-5; D not resolved. V lost 0 bases, J lost 4 bases, and 4 bases lay in between. Germline V gives CDR1 MNHEY, CDR2 SVGAGI. The CDR3 is 13 amino acids. CDR3 bases: TGTGCCAGCAGTTACTCGACTAATCAGCCCCAGCATTTT. Translating it yields CASSYSTNQPQHF.

The chain uses TRBV5-4 and TRBJ2-7; 8 nucleotides align to TRBD1. V gave up 1 base and J gave up 6 bases; unmatched junction bases: 9. Germline V CDR1 and CDR2: SGHNT, YYREEE (reference sequence). The CDR3 has 15 residues. In nucleotides, the CDR3 is TGTGCCAGCAGCTTGTTTGGTCAGGGGGCCGGCGAGCAGTACTTC. Amino acids: CASSLFGQGAGEQYF. The variable domain in full, with the rest retrieved from reference TRBV5-4 and TRBJ2-7, is ETGVTQSPTHLIKTRGQQVTLRCSSQSGHNTVSWYQQALGQGPQFIFQYYREEENGRGNFPPRFSGLQFPNYSSELNVNALELDDSALYLCASSLFGQGAGEQYFGPGTRLTVT.

The rearrangement links TRBV9 to TRBJ2-3; D is unresolved. This CDR3 is 14 amino acids long. V shed 3 bases and J shed 2 bases, with 10 bases lying between them. Germline-derived CDR1 and CDR2 are SGDLS and YYNGEE. CDR3 bases: TGTGCCAGCAGCGCCCCGAGAGCCACAGATACGCAGTATTTT. Its protein is CASSAPRATDTQYF. Variable domain in full (rest from reference TRBV9 and TRBJ2-3): DSGVTQTPKHLITATGQRVTLRCSPRSGDLSVYWYQQSLDQGLQFLIQYYNGEERAKGNILERFSAQQFPDLHSELNLSSLELGDSALYFCASSAPRATDTQYFGPGTRLTVL.

This clone was picked up a small number of times. V gene TRBV11-3 combines with J gene TRBJ2-1; TRBD1 matches at 9 bases. CDR3 length: 15 amino acids. Germline V lookup: CDR1 SGHNT, CDR2 YENEEA. With 0 bases clipped from V and 6 bases from J, the junction kept 3 bases outside the gene matches. CDR3: CASSLEGTGSNEQFF. CDR3 coding DNA: TGTGCCAGCAGCTTAGAGGGGACAGGGAGCAATGAGCAGTTCTTC. Based on the CDR3 plus reference TRBV11-3 and TRBJ2-1, the full variable domain is EAGVVQSPRYKIIEKKQPVAFWCNPISGHNTLYWYLQNLGQGPELLIRYENEEAVDDSQLPKDRFSAERLKGVDSTLKIQPAELGDSAVYLCASSLEGTGSNEQFFGPGTRLTVL.

This rearrangement joins TRBV11-3 to TRBJ2-7, with TRBD1 matching over 8 bases. Germline loops: CDR1 SGHNT, CDR2 YENEEA. CDR3 size: 14 residues. The J segment lost 5 bases and the V segment lost 2 bases, leaving 5 bases of the junction unmatched. The CDR3 sequence is CASSLRQGMDEQYF. The CDR3 DNA sequence: TGTGCCAGCAGCTTACGACAGGGGATGGACGAGCAGTACTTC.